This TCR beta chain was found in a study of T cell responses to AZD1222 COVID-19 vaccine. Notes on the study in general: Clonal diversity was possibly underestimated, and the donors were mostly white British, with more females.

Comments on this clone: Its specificity is unknown.

Some clones are missing from TCRdb's copy, which holds only in-frame ones; the method was immunoSEQ multiplex PCR. The sample yields approximately 100,000 clones, roughly 87% seen once. CDR3 size: 15 residues. CDR1 LGHDT and CDR2 YNNKEL come from the germline V gene (reference sequence). V lost 0 bases to trimming and J lost 8 bases, with 13 bases between them. The TCR comes from an adult in good health. The V gene is TRBV3-1 (or the pseudogene TRBV3-2), the J gene TRBJ1-4, with a possible D match to TRBD1 (5 bases). The source was peripheral blood, collected on day 0 of AZD1222 vaccination. The CDR3 reads CASSQDGTEGEKLFF. As DNA, the CDR3 is TGTGCCAGCAGCCAAGATGGGACCGAAGGGGAAAAACTGTTTTTT.